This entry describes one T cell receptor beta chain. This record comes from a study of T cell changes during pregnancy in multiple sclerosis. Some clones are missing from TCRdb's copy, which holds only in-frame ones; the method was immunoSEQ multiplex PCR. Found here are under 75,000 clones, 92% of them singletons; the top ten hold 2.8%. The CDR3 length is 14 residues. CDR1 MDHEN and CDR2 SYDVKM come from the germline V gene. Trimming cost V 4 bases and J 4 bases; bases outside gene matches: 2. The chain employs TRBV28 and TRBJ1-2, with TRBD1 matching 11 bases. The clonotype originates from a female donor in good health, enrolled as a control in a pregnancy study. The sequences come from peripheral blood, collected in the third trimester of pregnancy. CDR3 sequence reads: CASSSGQGGYGYTF. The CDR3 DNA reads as TGTGCCAGCAGTTCGGGACAGGGGGGCTATGGCTACACCTTC.